This T cell receptor (beta chain) comes out of a study of vaccination and CD4 T cells after COVID-19. The overall study: Cells were stimulated with overlapping spike peptides from SARS-CoV-2, HCoV-NL63, HCoV-OC43 and HCoV-229E. Study-level findings and limits: In convalescent patients, 304 of 307 vaccine-specific clones were mono-reactive for SARS-CoV-2 spike.

This clonotype qualifies as medium-sized. No antigen is known for it. An Oncomine TCR Beta short-read assay was used to sequence the DNA from cultured CD4+ T cells. TCRdb re-called the PCR reads with MiXCR, one entry per CDR3 protein. The sample has over 5,000 distinct CDR3 sequences; about 45% are singletons. V was cut by 2 bases and J by 10 bases, with 6 bases left in between. Germline loops: CDR1 MDHEN, CDR2 SYDVKM. The CDR3 extends over 12 amino acids. Treatment: roughly ten-day PBMC culture with coronavirus spike peptide pools or control peptides (ViraFEST assay). The sequencing input was CD4+ T cells from blood, cultured in vitro. The receptor was derived from a human donor who had recovered from COVID-19. The chain joins TRBV28 to TRBJ1-6; D ambiguous. The CDR3 is CASSLGSSPLHF. CDR3 nucleotides: TGTGCCAGCAGTTTAGGGTCATCACCCCTCCACTTT.